This T cell receptor beta chain comes out of a study of blood T cell repertoires in COVID-19. Background on the study: T cells, B-cell-depleted T cells, or PBMCs provided the cDNA or gDNA that served as material.

This clone was recorded a few times. Measured with immunoSEQ multiplex PCR; TCRdb has only the in-frame clones, and not every one. The sample lists 90,000 to 120,000 clones, around 83% occurring once. The CDR3 spans 14 residues. Germline V gene data show CDR1 as SGHAT and CDR2 as FQNNGV. Trimming at V came to 5 bases and at J to 5 bases, leaving 6 bases not matched to a gene. The receptor's source is a human donor in a cohort sampled during active COVID-19. The chain links TRBV11-2 to TRBJ2-1, with 7 bases aligning to TRBD1. The sequencing sample was made of peripheral blood. CDR3 sequence reads: CASSISTGNNEQFF. The DNA of the CDR3 is TGTGCCAGCAGCATCTCGACAGGGAACAATGAGCAGTTCTTC.